Listed below are T cell receptor beta chains from one sample, sequenced in a study of a mutant IDH1 vaccine in newly diagnosed glioma. Profiled with immunoSEQ multiplex PCR; TCRdb holds only in-frame clones, not every one. Of 30,000 to 40,000 clones in the sample, roughly 79% were seen once. Antigen specificity for these receptors is unknown. The sample was PBMCs, taken from a glioma patient whose treatment included an IDH1 peptide vaccine. These TCRs come from a man aged 50-59 years with glioma. CDR3s include the opening cysteine and the closing phenylalanine or tryptophan. Each record gives: D gene, clone size, J gene, V gene, CDR3 protein, CDR3 DNA. A D gene is named only where the DNA matches it firmly. Clone size is not always given. Where it is, it says once, few, many or a class for expanded clones.

>TRBD2|-|TRBJ2-1|TRBV30
CAWSVGITSGGATLYNEQFF
TGTGCCTGGAGTGTAGGCATCACTAGCGGGGGGGCCACTCTGTACAATGAGCAGTTCTTC
>TRBD1|-|TRBJ2-7|TRBV27
CASSPGQGPYEQYF
TGTGCCAGCAGTCCCGGACAGGGGCCCTACGAGCAGTACTTC
>TRBD1|-|TRBJ1-2|TRBV5-1
CASSLQGVVGYTF
TGCGCCAGCAGCCTACAGGGGGTGGTTGGCTACACCTTC
>-|few|TRBJ1-2|TRBV9
CASSGRALGYGYTF
TGTGCCAGCAGCGGGAGGGCATTGGGCTATGGCTACACCTTC
>TRBD1|-|TRBJ2-3|TRBV2
CASSVAQGADTQYF
TGTGCCAGCAGTGTGGCACAGGGGGCGGATACGCAGTATTTT
>-|-|TRBJ2-7|TRBV4-1
CASSQEYGSYEQYF
TGCGCCAGCAGCCAAGAGTACGGATCCTACGAGCAGTACTTC
>TRBD2|once|TRBJ2-1|TRBV27
CASRYLAGEGREQFF
TGTGCCAGCAGGTACCTAGCGGGAGAAGGCAGGGAGCAGTTCTTC
>-|-|TRBJ2-3|TRBV14
CASSRGLVGTDTQYF
TGTGCCAGCAGCCGAGGGCTAGTTGGCACAGATACGCAGTATTTT
>-|-|TRBJ2-2|TRBV5-1
CASSSGPAGELFF
TGCGCCAGCAGCAGCGGGCCGGCTGGGGAGCTGTTTTTT
>-|-|TRBJ1-5|TRBV28
CASSSLQQPQHF
TGTGCCAGCAGTTCCTTACAGCAGCCCCAGCATTTT
>-|once|TRBJ2-3|TRBV27
CACGDFNTDTQYF
TGTGCGTGCGGGGACTTCAACACAGATACGCAGTATTTT
>TRBD1|-|TRBJ1-1|TRBV7-2
CASSETGVRNTEAFF
TGTGCCAGCAGCGAGACAGGGGTGAGGAACACTGAAGCTTTCTTT
>-|-|TRBJ2-2|TRBV10-3
CAISDLARTTNTGELFF
TGTGCCATCAGTGACCTAGCGAGAACAACGAACACCGGGGAGCTGTTTTTT
>-|few|TRBJ2-7|TRBV27
CASSTRGRGYGEQYF
TGTGCCAGCAGTACCCGTGGGAGGGGGTACGGGGAGCAGTACTTC
>TRBD1|-|TRBJ2-5|TRBV5-1
CASSRTGMYVETQYF
TGCGCCAGCAGCCGGACAGGGATGTATGTGGAGACCCAGTACTTC
>-|-|TRBJ1-1|TRBV7-2
CASSLEIRRDGTEAFF
TGTGCCAGCAGCTTAGAAATTCGGCGGGATGGGACTGAAGCTTTCTTT
>-|-|TRBJ2-2|TRBV14
CASSQFRGANTGELFF
TGTGCCAGCAGCCAATTTAGGGGCGCGAACACCGGGGAGCTGTTTTTT
>-|-|TRBJ2-2|TRBV9
CASSLRAGANTGELFF
TGTGCCAGCAGCTTACGAGCGGGTGCGAACACCGGGGAGCTGTTTTTT
>TRBD1|-|TRBJ2-7|TRBV16
CASSQTGTGNEQYF
TGTGCCAGCAGCCAAACCGGGACAGGGAACGAGCAGTACTTC
>-|-|TRBJ1-4|TRBV20-1
CSARGLEKLFF
TGCAGTGCTAGGGGACTTGAAAAACTGTTTTTT
>TRBD1|-|TRBJ1-2|TRBV5-4
CASSLGGTGGYRYTF
TGTGCCAGCAGCTTGGGCGGGACAGGGGGCTATCGCTACACCTTC
>TRBD1|once|TRBJ2-2|TRBV7-2
CASSLTQDRAVGELFF
TGTGCCAGCAGCTTAACCCAGGACAGGGCGGTCGGGGAGCTGTTTTTT
>TRBD1|-|TRBJ2-2|TRBV9
CASSGRDSLATGELFF
TGTGCCAGCAGCGGACGGGACAGTCTTGCTACCGGGGAGCTGTTTTTT
>TRBD1|few|TRBJ1-1|TRBV29-1
CSVEARQGNTEAFF
TGCAGCGTTGAAGCGCGACAGGGGAACACTGAAGCTTTCTTT
>TRBD2|medium-sized|TRBJ2-1|TRBV6-4
CASSDGTSGGNEQFF
TGTGCCAGCAGTGACGGGACTAGCGGGGGGAATGAGCAGTTCTTC
>-|-|TRBJ1-3|TRBV10-3
CAISDPGGNTIYF
TGTGCCATCAGTGATCCCGGTGGAAACACCATATATTTT
>-|-|TRBJ2-3|TRBV19
CASSADRTSTDTQYF
TGTGCCAGTAGTGCCGATAGGACAAGCACAGATACGCAGTATTTT
>-|-|TRBJ2-3|TRBV5-4
CASNSGGSRYF
TGTGCCAGCAACTCCGGGGGAAGCAGGTATTTT
>-|-|TRBJ2-1|TRBV6-1
CASRPVDGEQFF
TGTGCCAGCAGGCCGGTGGACGGTGAGCAGTTCTTC
>-|-|TRBJ2-7|TRBV27
CASSAGVSYEQYF
TGTGCCAGCAGTGCAGGGGTCTCCTACGAGCAGTACTTC
>-|-|TRBJ2-3|TRBV30
CAWRKGTTDTQYF
TGTGCCTGGAGGAAAGGCACCACAGATACGCAGTATTTT
>TRBD1|-|TRBJ2-1|TRBV4-1
CASSQDYRGLPYNEQFF
TGCGCCAGCAGCCAAGATTACAGGGGGCTCCCATACAATGAGCAGTTCTTC
>-|-|TRBJ1-1|TRBV6-5
CAADGGTEAFF
TGTGCCGCTGATGGCGGCACTGAAGCTTTCTTT
>-|-|TRBJ2-7|TRBV7-8
CASSLSNEQYF
TGTGCCAGCAGCCTTTCCAACGAGCAGTACTTC
>-|-|TRBJ1-2|TRBV30
CAGRHNYGYTF
TGTGCCGGTAGACACAACTATGGCTACACCTTC
>-|-|TRBJ1-2|TRBV5-6
CASSLWWGNYGYTF
TGTGCCAGCAGCTTGTGGTGGGGAAACTATGGCTACACCTTC
>TRBD1|-|TRBJ1-2|TRBV19
CASSTTGAGGDGYTF
TGTGCCAGTAGTACCACAGGGGCAGGGGGGGATGGCTACACCTTC
>TRBD1|-|TRBJ1-6|TRBV14
CASSQGQGAYSPLHF
TGTGCCAGCAGCCAGGGACAGGGGGCTTATTCACCCCTCCACTTT
>-|few|TRBJ1-1|TRBV6-5
CASSSLADTEAFF
TGTGCCAGCAGTTCGCTGGCGGACACTGAAGCTTTCTTT
>-|-|TRBJ1-2|TRBV5-6
CASSQGTVGDYGYTF
TGTGCCAGCAGCCAAGGGACGGTCGGGGACTATGGCTACACCTTC
>TRBD1|-|TRBJ2-3|TRBV7-2
CASSLRQGADTQYF
TGTGCCAGCAGCCTTCGACAGGGCGCAGATACGCAGTATTTT
>TRBD2|-|TRBJ2-4|TRBV2
CANTEVLAGAKNIQYF
TGTGCCAACACAGAGGTTCTAGCGGGGGCCAAAAACATTCAGTACTTC
>-|-|TRBJ2-1|TRBV13
CASSFGGPSYNEQFF
TGTGCCAGCAGCTTTGGGGGACCCTCCTACAATGAGCAGTTCTTC
>-|-|TRBJ2-3|TRBV14
CASSQGAPSTATQYF
TGTGCCAGCAGCCAAGGGGCTCCTTCAACGGCTACGCAGTATTTT
>TRBD1|-|TRBJ2-7|TRBV5-1
CATSLGTGAYEQYF
TGCGCCACCTCTCTGGGGACAGGGGCTTACGAGCAGTACTTC
>-|few|TRBJ2-4|TRBV5-6
CASSLPGSSYENIQYF
TGTGCCAGCAGTTTACCGGGATCCAGCTATGAAAACATTCAGTACTTC
>TRBD1|-|TRBJ1-5|TRBV19
CASSIFDRGTNQPQHF
TGTGCCAGTAGTATATTCGACAGGGGGACTAATCAGCCCCAGCATTTT
>-|-|TRBJ2-1|TRBV5-6
CASNLLAQDEQFF
TGTGCCAGCAACTTACTAGCCCAGGATGAGCAGTTCTTC
>-|few|TRBJ2-7|TRBV5-5
CASSSEIYEQYF
TGTGCCAGCAGCTCCGAAATTTACGAGCAGTACTTC
>-|-|TRBJ1-3|TRBV19
CASSIGQRRSGNTIYF
TGTGCCAGTAGTATAGGACAGCGGAGGTCTGGAAACACCATATATTTT
>-|-|TRBJ1-5|TRBV11-3
CASTLGEGQPQHF
TGTGCCAGCACCTTGGGGGAAGGGCAGCCCCAGCATTTT
>-|-|TRBJ2-3|TRBV2
CASNRAASTDTQYF
TGTGCCAGCAACCGAGCGGCCAGCACAGATACGCAGTATTTT
>-|-|TRBJ1-2|TRBV5-1
CASSLESGGPRGYTF
TGCGCCAGCAGCTTGGAATCCGGGGGCCCGCGTGGCTACACCTTC
>-|-|TRBJ2-3|TRBV5-4
CASSLGSGDTQYF
TGTGCCAGCAGCTTGGGGTCGGGAGATACGCAGTATTTT
>-|-|TRBJ2-5|TRBV5-5
CASSLGGEETQYF
TGTGCCAGCAGCTTGGGAGGGGAAGAGACCCAGTACTTC
>-|-|TRBJ1-1|TRBV2
CASSTTVYTEAFF
TGTGCCAGCAGTACGACAGTTTACACTGAAGCTTTCTTT
>TRBD2|-|TRBJ2-1|TRBV11-3
CASSPRQLAREYNEQFF
TGTGCCAGCAGTCCTCGTCAACTAGCGCGAGAGTACAATGAGCAGTTCTTC
>-|-|TRBJ2-2|TRBV28
CASSYTIGELFF
TGTGCCAGCAGTTATACGATCGGGGAGCTGTTTTTT
>-|-|TRBJ1-1|TRBV4-1
CASSQGQGRTLNTEAFF
TGCGCCAGCAGCCAAGGGCAGGGGAGAACACTAAACACTGAAGCTTTCTTT
>TRBD1|-|TRBJ1-5|TRBV11-2
CASSLGTVSNQPQHF
TGTGCCAGCAGCCTAGGGACAGTTAGCAATCAGCCCCAGCATTTT